The 2 T cell receptor beta chains reported below all come from one sample, sequenced in a study of shared clonotypes between healthy human individuals. Libraries were prepared by immunoSEQ multiplex PCR; TCRdb keeps only in-frame clonotypes and omits some of them. The sample lists about half a million clones, 77% seen once, with 12% in the top ten. The sequencing sample was made of PBMCs. These receptors were taken from a woman in her thirties or forties in good health. Some clones in this sample may be carry-over from other donors' samples.

The chain couples TRBV28 to TRBJ2-2; 8 bases line up with TRBD1. The CDR3 length is 16 residues. The ends lost 5 bases at V and 5 bases at J; junction bases unmatched: 10. Germline CDR1 MDHEN, CDR2 SYDVKM. Here the CDR3 reads CASSQPGGTTTGELFF. As DNA, the CDR3 is TGTGCCAGCAGTCAACCAGGGGGCACGACTACCGGGGAGCTGTTTTTT.

The V gene is TRBV9, the J gene TRBJ2-7; 9 positions match TRBD1. Germline V gene data show CDR1 as SGDLS and CDR2 as YYNGEE. The CDR3 sequence is 14 residues long. Trimming took 0 bases from V and 7 from J; bases not matched to a gene: 5. CDR3 amino acids: CASSVVWTGEEQYF. The CDR3 DNA is TGTGCCAGCAGCGTAGTATGGACAGGGGAAGAGCAGTACTTC.